What follows describes a single T cell receptor beta chain. The antigen is undetermined. The record originates from a study of cytomegalovirus exposure and HLA in healthy donors. PCR primers comprised 60 Vbeta and 13 Jbeta primers. Clones were read by immunoSEQ multiplex PCR, and TCRdb kept only the in-frame ones, dropping some. The repertoire has around 75,000 clones, more than 75% of them found once; the top ten carry about 3.5%. General study points: Previously analyzed data showed that most TCR beta V segments were productive at a frequency of about 87% or about 30%. Among the sequence variants, a highly shared cluster was likely an artifact of sequencing. In a later analysis, HLA-C alleles had the fewest associated TCRs, DRB1 alleles the most.

Sequencing was done on a sample of PBMCs. This TCR came from a man aged 35 to 55 in good health and CMV-seronegative.

The CDR3 coding sequence is TGTGCCAGCAGCCAAGATCCCAGGGGGCAGGGTGAAGCTTTCTTT. It codes for CASSQDPRGQGEAFF. The rearrangement links TRBV4-2 to TRBJ1-1; 8 nucleotides align to TRBD1. V was clipped by 0 bases and J by 7 bases; unmatched bases: 7. The CDR3 contains 15 residues. CDR1 LGHNA and CDR2 YNFKEQ come from the germline V gene.